This passage covers 14 T cell receptor beta chains from one sample sequenced in a study of blood T cell repertoires in COVID-19. The table came from immunoSEQ multiplex PCR; TCRdb's copy has only in-frame clones and leaves some out. The top ten hold roughly 12% of the sample, which has around 480,000 clones, approximately 89% seen once. The sample consisted of peripheral blood. These receptors all stem from a woman aged 45-60 years with COVID-19, enrolled during active disease.

This clone was seen a single time. J is TRBJ1-1 and V is TRBV19; 9 bases match TRBD1. Germline trimming cut 6 bases from V and 4 bases from J; bases unmatched to any gene: 3. Germline V gives CDR1 LNHDA, CDR2 SQIVND (reference sequence). This CDR3 has 13 residues. The CDR3 protein is CASSPTGGTEAFF. The CDR3 region has the DNA TGTGCCAGTAGCCCGACAGGGGGCACTGAAGCTTTCTTT.

The V call is TRBV5-1, the J call TRBJ1-1, with a weak D call TRBD1 (6 bases). Germline V gene lookup returns CDR1 SGHRS and CDR2 YFSETQ. There are 17 residues in the CDR3. V shed 4 bases and J shed 1 base, with 20 bases lying between them. CDR3 bases: TGCGCCAGCAGCCCCTCGGCACGAACAGGGAAGAACACTGAAGCTTTCTTT. This translates into CASSPSARTGKNTEAFF.

The chain has TRBV19 and TRBJ1-5, with TRBD1 identical over 9 bases. Germline assignment: CDR1 LNHDA and CDR2 SQIVND (reference sequence). Trimming cost V 4 bases and J 7 bases; bases outside gene matches: 5. The CDR3 has 14 amino acids. This CDR3 is CASSTQGAGQPQHF. CDR3 in DNA: TGTGCCAGTAGTACACAGGGGGCAGGGCAGCCCCAGCATTTT.

This chain uses TRBV19 with TRBJ1-2, with D unclear. CDR3 length equals 17 residues. V lost 3 bases, J lost 0 bases, and 17 bases lay in between. Germline V gene data show CDR1 as LNHDA and CDR2 as SQIVND (reference sequence). CDR3 sequence: CASSISSGLQTNYGYTF. In nucleotides, the CDR3 is TGTGCCAGTAGTATTTCATCAGGTCTACAAACTAACTATGGCTACACCTTC. The full variable domain, in which reference TRBV19 and TRBJ1-2 provide the parts outside the CDR3, is DGGITQSPKYLFRKEGQNVTLSCEQNLNHDAMYWYRQDPGQGLRLIYYSQIVNDFQKGDIAEGYSVSREKKESFPLTVTSAQKNPTAFYLCASSISSGLQTNYGYTFGSGTRLTVV.

The V and J genes are TRBV7-9 and TRBJ1-6, with TRBD1 matching over 9 bases. Germline V gene data show CDR1 as SEHNR and CDR2 as FQNEAQ (reference sequence). Trimming took 1 base from V and 9 from J; bases not matched to a gene: 4. This CDR3 spans 15 amino acids. The CDR3 nucleotides are TGTGCCAGCAGCTTAGAGGGACAGGGCCCTTCACCCCTCCACTTT. Protein product: CASSLEGQGPSPLHF.

This chain joins TRBV5-4 and TRBJ2-7; D perhaps matches TRBD2 (6 bases). Germline values: CDR1 SGHNT, CDR2 YYREEE (reference sequence). The CDR3 totals 16 residues. Trimming cost V 3 bases and J 0 bases, with 16 bases left between them. CDR3 sequence: CASSSSGRRASYEQYF. The CDR3 DNA reads TGTGCCAGCAGCTCCTCGGGACGGAGGGCCTCCTACGAGCAGTACTTC. The full variable domain, completed using reference TRBV5-4 and TRBJ2-7, is ETGVTQSPTHLIKTRGQQVTLRCSSQSGHNTVSWYQQALGQGPQFIFQYYREEENGRGNFPPRFSGLQFPNYSSELNVNALELDDSALYLCASSSSGRRASYEQYFGPGTRLTVT.

The chain recombines TRBV5-1 with TRBJ2-7, with 11 bases fitting TRBD2. The length of the CDR3 is 15 residues. Germline CDR1 SGHRS, CDR2 YFSETQ. After removal of 4 bases from V and 0 bases from J, the junction contained 3 bases not matched to a gene. CDR3 nucleotides: TGCGCCAGCAGCACTACTAGCGGGGGCTCCTACGAGCAGTACTTC. Protein: CASSTTSGGSYEQYF.

This chain joins TRBV14 and TRBJ1-4; D ambiguous. CDR1 is SGHDN and CDR2 is FVKESK in the germline V gene. CDR3 length: 15 residues. V lost 0 bases and J lost 7, with 12 bases in between. The CDR3 sequence is CASSQDPGKGEKLFF. The CDR3 DNA reads TGTGCCAGCAGCCAAGATCCAGGAAAAGGTGAAAAACTGTTTTTT.

The chain combines TRBV7-9 with TRBJ1-1, with 9 bases fitting TRBD1. Germline loops: CDR1 SEHNR, CDR2 FQNEAQ (reference sequence). The CDR3 runs 15 residues. The V segment lost 2 bases and the J segment 3 bases; nucleotides outside the gene matches: 4. CDR3 amino acids: CASSLSTGGYTEAFF. The CDR3, as DNA: TGTGCCAGCAGCTTAAGCACAGGGGGCTACACTGAAGCTTTCTTT.

This chain joins TRBV5-1 and TRBJ1-4, with 9 positions matching TRBD1. The CDR3 is 18 residues long. J gave up 3 bases and V 4 bases, and 13 bases lay outside the gene matches. CDR1 is SGHRS, CDR2 YFSETQ, per germline. The CDR3 region is CASSTSFTGGDPNEKLFF. CDR3 DNA sequence: TGCGCCAGCAGCACATCATTCACAGGGGGCGACCCTAATGAAAAACTGTTTTTT.

The genes are TRBV9 and TRBJ2-1; D not certain. The CDR3 loop spans 11 amino acids. Germline V gives CDR1 SGDLS, CDR2 YYNGEE. The V end was cut by 3 bases, the J end by 7 bases, with 5 bases between. The CDR3 coding sequence is TGTGCCAGCAGCGGGGCTAATGAGCAGTTCTTC. Protein: CASSGANEQFF.

The chain employs TRBV5-6 and TRBJ1-2, with D possibly being TRBD1 (5 bases). The germline V gene has CDR1 SGHDT and CDR2 YYEEEE. The CDR3 is 16 amino acids. The V end lost 0 bases, the J end lost 6 bases, and 18 bases lay between the germline ends. This CDR3 reads CASSLAAGFMVDGYTF. Written as DNA, the CDR3 is TGTGCCAGCAGCTTGGCGGCAGGGTTTATGGTGGATGGCTACACCTTC.

V is TRBV11-1 and J is TRBJ1-1, with D unclear. In germline, CDR1 is SGHAT, CDR2 FQDESV (reference sequence). The CDR3 is made up of 13 amino acids. V was trimmed by 1 base and J by 8 bases, leaving 11 bases between them. CDR3 region: CASSLGVGREAFF. Here the CDR3 DNA reads TGTGCCAGCAGCTTAGGAGTCGGCAGGGAAGCTTTCTTT.

The chain combines TRBV3-1 (or the pseudogene TRBV3-2) with TRBJ2-3; maybe TRBD2 (7 bases). V lost 4 bases and J lost 5, with 16 bases in between. The CDR3 consists of 15 residues. The germline V gene encodes CDR1 LGHDT and CDR2 YNNKEL (reference sequence). The chain's CDR3 is CASSRAAGTKDTQYF. CDR3 DNA sequence: TGTGCCAGCAGCCGGGCAGCGGGGACAAAAGATACGCAGTATTTT.